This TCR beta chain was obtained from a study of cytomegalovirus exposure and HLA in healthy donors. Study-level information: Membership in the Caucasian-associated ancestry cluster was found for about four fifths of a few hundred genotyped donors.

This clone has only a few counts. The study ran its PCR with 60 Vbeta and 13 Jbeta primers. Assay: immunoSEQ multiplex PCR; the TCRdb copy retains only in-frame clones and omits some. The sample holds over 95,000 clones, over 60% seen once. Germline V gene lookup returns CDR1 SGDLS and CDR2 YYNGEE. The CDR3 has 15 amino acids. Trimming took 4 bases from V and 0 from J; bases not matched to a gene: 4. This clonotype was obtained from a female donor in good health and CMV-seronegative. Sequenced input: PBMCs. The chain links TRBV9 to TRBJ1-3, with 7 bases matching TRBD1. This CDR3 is CASSPQGSSGNTIYF. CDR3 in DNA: TGTGCCAGCAGCCCACAGGGGAGCTCTGGAAACACCATATATTTT. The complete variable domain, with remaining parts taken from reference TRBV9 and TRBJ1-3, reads DSGVTQTPKHLITATGQRVTLRCSPRSGDLSVYWYQQSLDQGLQFLIQYYNGEERAKGNILERFSAQQFPDLHSELNLSSLELGDSALYFCASSPQGSSGNTIYFGEGSWLTVV.